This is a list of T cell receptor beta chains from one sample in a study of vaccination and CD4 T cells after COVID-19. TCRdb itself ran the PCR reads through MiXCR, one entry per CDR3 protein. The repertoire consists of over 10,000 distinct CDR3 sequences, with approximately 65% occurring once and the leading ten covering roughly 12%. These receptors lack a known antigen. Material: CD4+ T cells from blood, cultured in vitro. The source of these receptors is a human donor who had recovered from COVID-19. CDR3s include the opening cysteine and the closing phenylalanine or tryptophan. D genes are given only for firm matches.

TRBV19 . CASSNQGRTEAFF
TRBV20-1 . CSATYPYLAKNIQYF
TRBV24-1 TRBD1 CATSEHRGLGYTF
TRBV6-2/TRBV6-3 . CASSYRDTGELFF
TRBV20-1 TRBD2 CSARVLAGETQYF
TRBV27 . CASSPVYPNEQFF
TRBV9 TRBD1 CASSRQGNTGELFF
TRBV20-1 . CSARDPEPGLFTF
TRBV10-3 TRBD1 CAISAGTDQETQYF
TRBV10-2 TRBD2 CASRRTSGGTDTQYF
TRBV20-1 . CSARVGGTSTDTQYF
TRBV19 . CASSPPLRADTEAFF
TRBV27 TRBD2 CASSPQGPFYGRAYEQYF
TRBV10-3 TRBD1 CASSYGDRGFNQPQHF
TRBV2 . CASSAQDYSPLHF
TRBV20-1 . CSANREGSQPQHF
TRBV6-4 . CASLPPPNVIRYTF
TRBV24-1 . CATSGTSANTGELFF
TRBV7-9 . CASSPGQGGITDTQYF
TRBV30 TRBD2 CAWSPPWTSATNTQYF
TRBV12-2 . CASRLATPPGGGQPQHF
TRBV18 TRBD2 CASSPASGISETQYF
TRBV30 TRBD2 CAWSVGRESLPQETQYF
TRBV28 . CASSFTSNQPQHF
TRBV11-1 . CASRPDTVLNTEAFF
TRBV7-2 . CASSLRWGKTGINEQFF
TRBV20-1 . CSARPPPQGRGYTF
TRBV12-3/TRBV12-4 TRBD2 CASSLLAGAYNEQFF
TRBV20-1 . CSANGVTSEAFF